The rows below give T cell receptor beta chains drawn from one sample of a study of blood T cell repertoires in COVID-19. Profiled with immunoSEQ multiplex PCR; TCRdb holds only in-frame clones, not every one. The repertoire holds 200,000 to 300,000 clones, with 70% to 90% as singletons. Input material: peripheral blood. Receptors were obtained from a woman aged 60-75 years with COVID-19, enrolled during active disease. Both conserved end residues are part of each CDR3. D genes are given only for firm matches. Some rows have no size entry. The others give once, few or many, or a class for an expanded clone.

size,D,V,J,CDR3,DNA
NA,NA,TRBV15,TRBJ2-1,CATSSQRVSNEQFF,TGTGCCACCAGCAGTCAGCGGGTTTCCAATGAGCAGTTCTTC
NA,TRBD1,TRBV9,TRBJ1-2,CASSPSSHGGQGGNGYTF,TGTGCCAGCAGCCCCTCCTCCCACGGGGGACAGGGAGGCAATGGCTACACCTTC
NA,NA,TRBV7-9,TRBJ2-1,CASSRLGGRGNEQFF,TGTGCCAGCAGCAGGTTAGGTGGCAGGGGCAATGAGCAGTTCTTC
NA,NA,TRBV15,TRBJ1-2,CATSRGGQSNYGYTF,TGTGCCACCAGCAGAGGTGGGCAAAGTAACTATGGCTACACCTTC
NA,NA,TRBV6-5,TRBJ2-7,CASSYSRGYEQYF,TGTGCCAGCAGTTACTCTCGCGGCTACGAGCAGTACTTC
NA,NA,TRBV5-8,TRBJ2-7,CASSPGSFLTYEQYF,TGTGCCAGCAGCCCGGGGTCATTCCTAACCTACGAGCAGTACTTC
NA,NA,TRBV6-5,TRBJ2-7,CASRDNRVYEQYF,TGTGCCAGCAGAGATAACAGGGTCTACGAGCAGTACTTC
NA,NA,TRBV2,TRBJ1-2,CASSEGRGSHGYTF,TGTGCCAGCAGTGAGGGTCGGGGAAGCCATGGCTACACCTTC
NA,TRBD1,TRBV7-9,TRBJ1-1,CASSPGQGLNTEAFF,TGTGCCAGCAGTCCGGGACAGGGATTGAACACTGAAGCTTTCTTT
NA,TRBD2,TRBV25-1,TRBJ2-1,CASSLAGGYYNEQFF,TGTGCCAGCAGTTTAGCGGGAGGGTACTACAATGAGCAGTTCTTC
NA,NA,TRBV29-1,TRBJ2-2,CSVTRNTGELFF,TGCAGCGTTACAAGGAACACCGGGGAGCTGTTTTTT
NA,TRBD1,TRBV5-1,TRBJ2-2,CASSRRDRGRGANTGELFF,TGCGCCAGCAGCCGTCGGGACAGGGGGCGAGGAGCGAACACCGGGGAGCTGTTTTTT
NA,TRBD1,TRBV28,TRBJ2-1,CASSSPQAGGYNEQFF,TGTGCCAGCAGTTCCCCCCAGGCAGGGGGTTACAATGAGCAGTTCTTC
NA,NA,TRBV7-6,TRBJ2-7,CASSSPVVGGHSYEQYF,TGTGCCAGCAGCTCTCCGGTAGTGGGGGGGCACTCCTACGAGCAGTACTTC
NA,NA,TRBV2,TRBJ2-7,CASSEVNGGEQYF,TGTGCCAGCAGTGAGGTGAACGGAGGCGAGCAGTACTTC
NA,NA,TRBV19,TRBJ2-7,CASSIAGGATSYEQYF,TGTGCCAGTAGTATAGCAGGCGGGGCCACCTCCTACGAGCAGTACTTC
once,NA,TRBV5-1,TRBJ1-3,CASSPGTGRSSGNTIYF,TGCGCCAGCAGCCCTGGGACTGGGAGGTCCTCTGGAAACACCATATATTTT
NA,TRBD1,TRBV6-2/TRBV6-3,TRBJ2-7,CASSYSSWQGDEQYF,TGTGCCAGCAGTTACTCGAGTTGGCAGGGGGACGAGCAGTACTTC
NA,TRBD1,TRBV19,TRBJ1-5,CASSIWTGSLSNQPQHF,TGTGCCAGTAGTATCTGGACAGGGTCCTTGAGCAATCAGCCCCAGCATTTT
NA,NA,TRBV18,TRBJ1-1,CASSPPKQGSTEAFF,TGTGCCAGCTCACCACCAAAACAGGGCAGCACTGAAGCTTTCTTT
NA,TRBD1,TRBV4-2,TRBJ2-1,CASSQELTGVGNEQFF,TGTGCCAGCAGCCAAGAACTAACAGGGGTGGGCAATGAGCAGTTCTTC
NA,TRBD2,TRBV27,TRBJ2-1,CASSFLADTYNEQFF,TGTGCCAGCAGTTTCCTAGCGGATACCTACAATGAGCAGTTCTTC
NA,NA,TRBV7-9,TRBJ1-2,CASSHRGELSRLDGYTF,TGTGCCAGCAGCCACCGGGGAGAACTATCAAGACTGGATGGCTACACCTTC
NA,NA,TRBV6-5,TRBJ2-7,CASGEFPRGSYEQYF,TGTGCCAGCGGGGAGTTTCCGCGGGGTTCCTACGAGCAGTACTTC
many,TRBD2,TRBV7-9,TRBJ2-2,CASSLAASGPGELFF,TGTGCCAGCAGCTTAGCGGCTAGCGGCCCCGGGGAGCTGTTTTTT
NA,TRBD1,TRBV2,TRBJ1-5,CASSGPGGMNQPQHF,TGTGCCAGCAGTGGGCCAGGGGGCATGAATCAGCCCCAGCATTTT
few,TRBD1,TRBV30,TRBJ1-1,CAWRATSLTGGQGTEAFF,TGTGCCTGGAGAGCAACTTCTCTGACAGGGGGCCAGGGCACTGAAGCTTTCTTT
NA,NA,TRBV6-2/TRBV6-3,TRBJ2-7,CASSLLYEQYF,TGTGCCAGCAGTTTACTCTACGAGCAGTACTTC
NA,NA,TRBV3-1/TRBV3-2,TRBJ2-3,CASSLVRSGTDTQYF,TGTGCCAGCAGCTTAGTACGGTCTGGCACAGATACGCAGTATTTT
NA,TRBD1,TRBV7-3,TRBJ1-2,CASSNRGTF,TGTGCCAGCAGCAACAGGGGAACCTTC
NA,TRBD2,TRBV6-1,TRBJ2-7,CASSEARPSGRGSYEQYF,TGTGCCAGCAGTGAAGCACGGCCTAGCGGGAGAGGATCCTACGAGCAGTACTTC
NA,NA,TRBV21-1,TRBJ1-2,CASSSWTGGDGYTF,TGTGCCAGCAGCAGCTGGACAGGGGGCGATGGCTACACCTTC
NA,NA,TRBV11-2,TRBJ2-3,CASSSWTASTDTQYF,TGTGCCAGCAGCTCCTGGACTGCTAGCACAGATACGCAGTATTTT
NA,TRBD1,TRBV6-6,TRBJ1-6,CASSLRTGGHRGNSPLHF,TGTGCCAGCAGTCTTCGGACAGGGGGCCACCGCGGTAATTCACCCCTCCACTTT
NA,NA,TRBV15,TRBJ1-2,CATSGGQGLSYTF,TGTGCCACCAGCGGAGGCCAGGGTTTGAGCTACACCTTC
few,TRBD2,TRBV7-2,TRBJ2-7,CASSLDPHLTSGRAVEQYF,TGTGCCAGCAGCTTAGACCCACATCTAACTAGCGGGAGGGCCGTCGAGCAGTACTTC
NA,NA,TRBV28,TRBJ2-2,CASSPSRGHRELFF,TGTGCCAGCAGTCCCTCAAGGGGTCACCGGGAGCTGTTTTTT
once,TRBD1,TRBV5-4,TRBJ2-1,CASSLAGGNEQFF,TGTGCCAGCAGCCTCGCAGGGGGTAATGAGCAGTTCTTC
once,NA,TRBV19,TRBJ1-1,CASSIPTGSTEAFF,TGTGCCAGTAGTATCCCCACAGGGAGCACTGAAGCTTTCTTT
NA,TRBD1,TRBV10-3,TRBJ1-4,CAIRGQGAVNEKLFF,TGTGCCATCAGAGGACAGGGGGCAGTTAATGAAAAACTGTTTTTT
NA,NA,TRBV4-3,TRBJ2-1,CASSHDKDLRNYNEQFF,TGCGCCAGCAGCCACGATAAGGACTTACGGAACTACAATGAGCAGTTCTTC
NA,NA,TRBV5-1,TRBJ1-1,CASSLGSGFTEAFF,TGCGCCAGCAGCCTTGGTTCGGGGTTCACTGAAGCTTTCTTT
NA,TRBD1,TRBV11-3,TRBJ1-3,CASSEGQGANTIYF,TGTGCCAGCAGCGAGGGACAGGGCGCAAACACCATATATTTT